Here is one T cell receptor (beta chain) with its context. No antigen is known for it. These data originate in a study of CXCR3-negative and CXCR3-positive naive CD8 T cells. Study findings and constraints: Naive cells, whether CXCR3-negative or CXCR3-positive, had similar TRBV-TRBJ usage, while memory cells differed.

TRB cDNA libraries were made by UMI-labeled 5' RACE. TCRdb reprocessed the 5' RACE reads, keeping one entry per CDR3 protein, no DNA. Across around 140,000 distinct CDR3 sequences, the top ten clones capture 0.29% of the sample. The TCR originated in a human donor in good health. Some clones in this sample may be carry-over from other donors' samples. Sequencing was carried out using naive CXCR3- CD8+ T cells from blood. Subset noted: CD45RO-CCR7+CD27+CD95- naive CD8+ T cells lacking CXCR3 (TNR3-).

CDR3: CSAFDPGHPRGYTF. The gene calls are TRBV29-1 and TRBJ1-2; TCRdb picks TRBD1, but there is no DNA to check that call. The CDR3 covers 14 residues. Germline V CDR1 and CDR2: SQVTM, ANQGSEA.